The rows below give T cell receptor beta chains drawn from one sample of a study of cytomegalovirus exposure and HLA in healthy donors. Here immunoSEQ multiplex PCR was the method, and the copy in TCRdb shows in-frame clones only, minus some. The repertoire consists of under 100,000 clones, with approximately 70% occurring once and the leading ten covering about 16%. Sequencing input: PBMCs. These receptors were taken from a woman in her forties or fifties in good health and CMV-seropositive. The CDR3 runs from the conserved cysteine through the conserved F or W. Each record gives: V gene, clone size, J gene, D gene, CDR3 protein, CDR3 DNA. The D gene is left open where the match is weak. Size values are once, few and many counts, or a class for expanded clones, and some rows have none.

>TRBV6-5|few|TRBJ2-3|TRBD2
CASSYSGLGADTQYF
TGTGCCAGCAGTTACTCGGGACTAGGGGCAGATACGCAGTATTTT
>TRBV28|few|TRBJ2-2|NA
CASSFFPTGELFF
TGTGCCAGCAGTTTTTTCCCGACCGGGGAGCTGTTTTTT
>TRBV29-1|NA|TRBJ2-7|NA
CSVELPSAPEQYF
TGCAGCGTTGAATTGCCTAGCGCTCCGGAGCAGTACTTC
>TRBV5-1|NA|TRBJ2-2|NA
CASSLDIGELFF
TGCGCCAGCAGCTTAGACATTGGGGAGCTGTTTTTT
>TRBV5-5|NA|TRBJ2-7|TRBD2
CASSLGRGGYEQYF
TGTGCCAGCAGCTTGGGGCGGGGGGGTTACGAGCAGTACTTC
>TRBV10-2|few|TRBJ2-2|TRBD1
CASFYGPGQGTGELFF
TGCGCCAGCTTCTACGGCCCGGGACAGGGGACCGGGGAGCTGTTTTTT
>TRBV2|NA|TRBJ1-5|NA
CASRQGITASNQPQHF
TGTGCCAGCAGGCAGGGGATAACGGCCTCCAATCAGCCCCAGCATTTT
>TRBV19|NA|TRBJ2-3|NA
CASTPTVRDTQYF
TGTGCCAGTACTCCTACAGTCAGGGATACGCAGTATTTT
>TRBV5-1|few|TRBJ1-3|NA
CASSLGGVGNTIYF
TGCGCCAGCAGCTTGGGCGGAGTTGGAAACACCATATATTTT
>TRBV6-6|NA|TRBJ2-7|TRBD1
CASSYSRDRVLYEQYF
TGTGCCAGCAGTTACTCGCGGGACAGGGTTTTATACGAGCAGTACTTC
>TRBV7-3|NA|TRBJ2-1|TRBD2
CASSGRAGDRNEQFF
TGTGCCAGCAGCGGTCGAGCGGGAGACCGGAATGAGCAGTTCTTC
>TRBV4-1|few|TRBJ2-3|TRBD2
CASSQEAGADTQYF
TGCGCCAGCAGCCAAGAAGCGGGAGCCGATACGCAGTATTTT
>TRBV4-3|few|TRBJ2-7|NA
CASSLVMTRGEQYF
TGCGCCAGCAGCCTAGTCATGACTAGAGGCGAGCAGTACTTC
>TRBV6-1|NA|TRBJ2-7|TRBD2
CASSPTSGRYEQYF
TGTGCCAGCAGTCCGACTAGCGGGAGGTACGAGCAGTACTTC
>TRBV7-8|NA|TRBJ1-2|NA
CASSSGHSYGYTF
TGTGCCAGCAGCTCGGGACACTCCTATGGCTACACCTTC
>TRBV2|few|TRBJ2-5|TRBD1
CASSGQGAETQYF
TGTGCCAGCAGTGGACAGGGTGCGGAGACCCAGTACTTC
>TRBV11-2|NA|TRBJ2-3|NA
CASSLAGADTQYF
TGTGCCAGCAGCTTAGCGGGTGCAGATACGCAGTATTTT
>TRBV18|NA|TRBJ2-5|TRBD1
CASSHDRAETQYF
TGTGCCAGCTCCCACGACAGGGCAGAGACCCAGTACTTC
>TRBV9|few|TRBJ2-1|NA
CASSGAGGGGAYEQFF
TGTGCCAGCAGCGGGGCCGGGGGCGGGGGTGCGTATGAGCAGTTCTTC
>TRBV28|NA|TRBJ1-5|NA
CAVGSNQPQHF
TGTGCCGTCGGTAGCAATCAGCCCCAGCATTTT
>TRBV30|few|TRBJ2-1|TRBD2
CAWSTGLAGVNEQFF
TGTGCCTGGAGTACGGGACTAGCGGGAGTTAATGAGCAGTTCTTC
>TRBV5-6|NA|TRBJ2-3|TRBD1
CASSADRAITDTQYF
TGTGCCAGCAGCGCGGACAGGGCAATCACAGATACGCAGTATTTT
>TRBV6-1|NA|TRBJ2-5|NA
CASRVAGLRETQYF
TGTGCCAGCAGGGTGGCAGGGCTCAGGGAGACCCAGTACTTC
>TRBV11-2|few|TRBJ2-7|NA
CASSVGTSSGNEQYF
TGTGCCAGCAGCGTAGGGACTTCATCGGGAAACGAGCAGTACTTC
>TRBV7-9|NA|TRBJ2-7|NA
CASTPGELGEQYF
TGTGCCAGCACCCCCGGGGAGTTAGGCGAGCAGTACTTC
>TRBV10-3|NA|TRBJ2-1|NA
CAISFRQSYNEQFF
TGTGCCATCAGTTTTAGACAGTCCTACAATGAGCAGTTCTTC
>TRBV5-1|once|TRBJ1-5|TRBD1
CASSLRQGQAPQHF
TGCGCCAGCAGCTTGAGACAGGGTCAAGCGCCCCAGCATTTT
>TRBV28|NA|TRBJ1-3|TRBD1
CASRPSRGQDGNTIYF
TGTGCCAGCAGGCCTTCGAGGGGGCAGGATGGAAACACCATATATTTT
>TRBV28|few|TRBJ1-1|TRBD1
CASSFARTGGRTEAFF
TGTGCCAGCAGTTTCGCCCGGACAGGGGGCCGGACTGAAGCTTTCTTT
>TRBV5-4|NA|TRBJ2-7|TRBD2
CASSLSSGYEQYF
TGTGCCAGCAGCTTGTCTAGCGGTTACGAGCAGTACTTC
>TRBV4-3|NA|TRBJ1-3|TRBD1
CASSQDLDRGRNTIYF
TGCGCCAGCAGCCAAGATTTGGACAGGGGTCGGAACACCATATATTTT
>TRBV6-6|NA|TRBJ1-6|NA
CASSNPGGLENSPLHF
TGTGCCAGCAGTAACCCGGGTGGCTTGGAAAATTCACCCCTCCACTTT
>TRBV18|NA|TRBJ2-2|NA
CASSPRQATNTGELFF
TGTGCCAGCTCACCGCGACAGGCCACAAACACCGGGGAGCTGTTTTTT
>TRBV7-9|NA|TRBJ2-2|NA
CASSLAGYTGELFF
TGTGCCAGCAGCTTGGCGGGGTACACCGGGGAGCTGTTTTTT
>TRBV28|NA|TRBJ1-5|NA
CASSAPMGLIGPQHF
TGTGCCAGCAGCGCACCGATGGGACTGATAGGGCCCCAGCATTTT
>TRBV7-2|NA|TRBJ2-3|NA
CASRESPGRDTQYF
TGTGCCAGCCGGGAAAGTCCAGGCCGGGATACGCAGTATTTT
>TRBV5-5|NA|TRBJ2-1|NA
CASLPGQQSYNEQFF
TGTGCCAGCTTACCCGGACAGCAATCATACAATGAGCAGTTCTTC
>TRBV27|NA|TRBJ2-5|TRBD2
CASLPLGLAGETQYF
TGTGCCAGCCTACCTCTAGGACTAGCGGGAGAGACCCAGTACTTC
>TRBV28|NA|TRBJ2-5|TRBD1
CASSPTGAGGETQYF
TGTGCCAGCAGTCCAACAGGGGCAGGGGGAGAGACCCAGTACTTC
>TRBV11-3|NA|TRBJ2-5|TRBD2
CASSQGLAGKETQYF
TGTGCCAGCAGCCAGGGACTAGCGGGAAAAGAGACCCAGTACTTC